These 26 T cell receptor beta chains originate from one sample sequenced in a study of T cell changes during pregnancy in multiple sclerosis. The assay was immunoSEQ multiplex PCR, and TCRdb's table has in-frame clones only and misses some. The sample holds 60,000 to 90,000 clones, around 89% seen once. Here the sequenced sample was peripheral blood, taken before pregnancy. All receptors derive from a female donor with multiple sclerosis, enrolled in a pregnancy study.

This clone was observed a few times. V and J are TRBV5-1 and TRBJ1-2; TRBD1 is a possible D gene (5 bases). The length of the CDR3 is 16 residues. The germline CDR1 and CDR2 sequences are SGHRS and YFSETQ. Trimming removed 1 base from V and 6 bases from J, with 19 bases in between. CDR3 nucleotides: TGCGCCAGCAGCTTGTACCCGGACATCGTATCGGATGGCTACACCTTC. This codes for CASSLYPDIVSDGYTF.

The chain is built from TRBV5-1 and TRBJ2-3, with 9 bases that match TRBD1. Germline values: CDR1 SGHRS, CDR2 YFSETQ. Germline trimming cut 0 bases from V and 2 bases from J; bases unmatched to any gene: 7. The CDR3 has 17 residues. The CDR3 here is CASSLAGGTGFTDTQYF. In nucleotides, the CDR3 is TGCGCCAGCAGCTTGGCTGGCGGGACAGGGTTCACAGATACGCAGTATTTT.

V is TRBV4-1 and J is TRBJ1-4; 10 bases line up with TRBD1. The length of the CDR3 is 14 residues. The germline gives CDR1 MGHRA, CDR2 YSYEKL. The trim removed 6 bases at V and 6 bases at J, leaving 4 bases unmatched. CDR3 sequence (DNA): TGCGCCAGCAGATTGACAGGGGGCGATGAAAAACTGTTTTTT. This encodes CASRLTGGDEKLFF.

The V and J genes are TRBV9 and TRBJ1-3; 9 positions match TRBD1. Germline V CDR1 and CDR2: SGDLS, YYNGEE. V shed 4 bases and J 0 bases; nucleotides not matched to a gene: 8. This CDR3 comprises 17 residues. CDR3 region: CASSPEGQGLSGNTIYF. CDR3 DNA: TGTGCCAGCAGCCCAGAGGGACAGGGACTCTCTGGAAACACCATATATTTT.

The V and J genes are TRBV7-2 and TRBJ2-3; D might be TRBD2 (6 bases). With 4 bases removed from V and 2 bases from J, the gap between germline ends came to 13 bases. This CDR3 has 15 amino acids. Germline V lookup: CDR1 SGHTA, CDR2 FQGNSA. In DNA form, the CDR3 reads TGTGCCAGCAGCTCCTTGGGCGGGATCACAGATACGCAGTATTTT. Protein: CASSSLGGITDTQYF.

The chain links TRBV2 to TRBJ1-5; D is unresolved. Per germline, CDR1 SNHLY and CDR2 FYNNEI. The V gene lost 1 base and the J gene lost 3 bases, with 7 bases spanning the gap. The CDR3 is 14 residues long. CDR3 DNA sequence: TGTGCCAGCAGTGAAGGCGGCTACAATCAGCCCCAGCATTTT. Translated: CASSEGGYNQPQHF.

Written as DNA, the CDR3 is TGCGCCAGCTTTGGGGGGGCGAGGTTCGGTGGCTACACCTTC. This encodes CASFGGARFGGYTF. J is TRBJ1-2 and V is TRBV5-1; perhaps TRBD1 as D (6 bases). The V and J ends lost 7 bases and 7 bases respectively, with 20 bases between them. This CDR3 comprises 14 residues. The germline V gene has CDR1 SGHRS and CDR2 YFSETQ.

This clone was recorded a few times. The chain has TRBV30 and TRBJ1-1; D is possibly TRBD1 (5 bases). Trimming left V 2 bases short and J 3 bases short, with 10 bases between. From germline, CDR1 is GTSNPN and CDR2 SVGIG (reference sequence). CDR3 length equals 13 residues. The CDR3 sequence is CAWSKGAHTEAFF. The CDR3 DNA follows: TGTGCCTGGAGTAAAGGGGCGCACACTGAAGCTTTCTTT.

Remarks on this clone: Other DNA sequences in this sample translate to the same CDR3. The gene calls are TRBV27 and TRBJ1-6, with D possibly matching TRBD1 (5 bases). V lost 2 bases and J lost 8, with 10 bases in between. The V gene's germline CDR1 is MNHEY and CDR2 SMNVEV (reference sequence). CDR3 length: 14 amino acids. CDR3 nucleotides: TGTGCCAGCAGTTTAAGGGACTCAGATTCACCCCTCCACTTT. It translates to CASSLRDSDSPLHF.

V and J are TRBV7-2 and TRBJ1-3; TRBD1 might be the D (6 bases). The V gene's germline CDR1 is SGHTA and CDR2 FQGNSA. Deletions cut 1 base from V and 4 bases from J, with 11 bases between. The CDR3 loop spans 15 amino acids. The CDR3 region is CASSLVGGWGNTIYF. The CDR3 nucleotides are TGTGCCAGCAGCTTAGTAGGGGGTTGGGGAAACACCATATATTTT.

The rearrangement uses TRBV28 and TRBJ1-2; TRBD1 agrees at 9 bases. Germline CDR1 is MDHEN and CDR2 is SYDVKM. CDR3 length: 20 amino acids. Trimming at V came to 7 bases and at J to 4 bases, leaving 25 bases not matched to a gene. The DNA for the CDR3 is TGTGCCAGCACCCCGGGGGTGGGACAGGGAATTTTTTTTGTAGGCTATGGCTACACCTTC. It codes for CASTPGVGQGIFFVGYGYTF.

V is TRBV7-6 and J is TRBJ2-5; a possible D gene is TRBD1 (6 bases). V lost 5 bases, J lost 2 bases, and 18 bases lay in between. CDR1 is SGHVS, CDR2 FNYEAQ, per germline. The CDR3 is 16 amino acids. The CDR3 bases are TGTGCCAGCAGCCCTTACCCGGGACACGGACAAGAGACCCAGTACTTC. It encodes CASSPYPGHGQETQYF.

The chain recombines TRBV18 with TRBJ1-6; 8 bases align to TRBD1. Germline V gene sequence: CDR1 KGHSH, CDR2 LQKENI. The CDR3 is 17 residues long. Unmatched junction bases numbered 15, after V lost 8 bases and J lost 6 bases. This chain's CDR3 is CASAQSRGHGFNSPLHF. The CDR3, as DNA: TGTGCCAGCGCCCAATCCAGGGGGCACGGATTTAATTCACCCCTCCACTTT.

The chain couples TRBV5-1 to TRBJ2-1; TRBD2 agrees at 14 bases. This CDR3 comprises 19 residues. J was trimmed by 0 bases and V by 2 bases; bases with no gene match: 7. Germline V gives CDR1 SGHRS, CDR2 YFSETQ. The CDR3 loop reads CASSFAGTSGGSSYNEQFF. CDR3 DNA sequence: TGCGCCAGCAGCTTTGCGGGGACTAGCGGGGGCAGCTCCTACAATGAGCAGTTCTTC. Supplemented by reference TRBV5-1 and TRBJ2-1, the full variable domain reads KAGVTQTPRYLIKTRGQQVTLSCSPISGHRSVSWYQQTPGQGLQFLFEYFSETQRNKGNFPGRFSGRQFSNSRSEMNVSTLELGDSALYLCASSFAGTSGGSSYNEQFFGPGTRLTVL.

DNA of the CDR3: TGTGCCAGCAGTTCAGGGGGGCCCCAGCATTTT. As protein: CASSSGGPQHF. V gene TRBV27 combines with J gene TRBJ1-5, with 7 bases that match TRBD1. Germline V gene sequence: CDR1 MNHEY, CDR2 SMNVEV (reference sequence). The CDR3 is made up of 11 amino acids. V dropped 4 bases and J dropped 9; count of bases not matched to a gene: 0.

The gene calls are TRBV5-1 and TRBJ2-5, with 8 nucleotides matching TRBD1. Trimming at V came to 0 bases and at J to 2 bases, leaving 6 bases not matched to a gene. The CDR3 runs 16 residues. The V gene's germline CDR1 is SGHRS and CDR2 YFSETQ. The CDR3 region is CASSLATGASQETQYF. The CDR3 DNA follows: TGCGCCAGCAGCTTGGCGACAGGGGCGTCACAAGAGACCCAGTACTTC. Full variable domain (missing parts from reference TRBV5-1 and TRBJ2-5): KAGVTQTPRYLIKTRGQQVTLSCSPISGHRSVSWYQQTPGQGLQFLFEYFSETQRNKGNFPGRFSGRQFSNSRSEMNVSTLELGDSALYLCASSLATGASQETQYFGPGTRLLVL.

The chain employs TRBV5-6 and TRBJ2-3; TRBD1 aligns across 7 bases. Germline CDR1 is SGHDT and CDR2 is YYEEEE. The CDR3 contains 14 residues. V gave up 1 base and J gave up 4 bases; unmatched junction bases: 3. CDR3 protein: CASSLIQGADTQYF. CDR3 in DNA: TGTGCCAGCAGCTTGATCCAGGGGGCAGATACGCAGTATTTT.

The V and J genes are TRBV5-1 and TRBJ2-1, with 9 bases that match TRBD2. The ends lost 3 bases at V and 2 bases at J; junction bases unmatched: 6. There are 16 residues in the CDR3. Looked up from germline, CDR1 is SGHRS and CDR2 is YFSETQ. The DNA of the CDR3 is TGCGCCAGCAGCTATAGCGGGGGATACACCTACAATGAGCAGTTCTTC. Translating gives CASSYSGGYTYNEQFF.

The chain joins TRBV2 to TRBJ1-2, with D perhaps matching TRBD1 (5 bases). Germline V gene data show CDR1 as SNHLY and CDR2 as FYNNEI. The CDR3 extends over 16 amino acids. The V gene lost 3 bases and the J gene lost 4 bases, with 18 bases spanning the gap. This chain's CDR3 is CASSDWGRRGFYGYTF. CDR3 DNA sequence: TGTGCCAGCAGTGACTGGGGCAGGAGGGGATTCTATGGCTACACCTTC.

V usage is TRBV5-1 and J usage is TRBJ2-3; TRBD2 matches 7 bases. The CDR3 extends over 14 amino acids. V shed 0 bases, J shed 7 bases, and the junction held 5 bases outside the gene matches. The germline V gene has CDR1 SGHRS and CDR2 YFSETQ. CDR3 coding DNA: TGCGCCAGCAGCTTGGGCACTAGCGCGCATACGCAGTATTTT. Its protein product is CASSLGTSAHTQYF.

This clone was recorded only once. The chain links TRBV28 to TRBJ1-1; D unclear. Germline V CDR1 and CDR2: MDHEN, SYDVKM. This CDR3 region has 13 residues. Trimming took off 10 bases at V and 5 bases at J, with 17 bases between the two ends. The CDR3 DNA reads TGTGCCACCGGCCGGGGAAGAAGTACTGAAGCTTTCTTT. Its translation: CATGRGRSTEAFF.

The chain has TRBV5-1 and TRBJ2-7; tentatively, D is TRBD2 (5 bases). The CDR3 covers 14 residues. Trimming took off 2 bases at V and 5 bases at J, with 14 bases between the two ends. Germline-derived CDR1 and CDR2 are SGHRS and YFSETQ. The DNA for the CDR3 is TGCGCCAGCAGCTTAGCCGGGGATAGTAACGAGCAGTACTTC. It translates to CASSLAGDSNEQYF.

The chain couples TRBV9 to TRBJ1-5, with no clear D. The CDR3 sequence is 15 residues long. Per germline, CDR1 SGDLS and CDR2 YYNGEE. V was pared by 0 bases and J by 1 base, with 8 bases between. CDR3 DNA sequence: TGTGCCAGCAGCGTAGGAGACAACAGCAATCAGCCCCAGCATTTT. It is translated as CASSVGDNSNQPQHF.

This clone is medium-sized by share. The chain uses TRBV20-1 and TRBJ2-1; D is possibly TRBD2 (5 bases). Trimming left V 5 bases short and J 6 bases short, with 8 bases between. This CDR3 region has 11 residues. CDR1 and CDR2 from the germline V gene are DFQATT and SNEGSKA (reference sequence). The DNA of the CDR3 is TGCAGTGCTCGCGGGTTCAATGAGCAGTTCTTC. Residues: CSARGFNEQFF.

This chain links TRBV27 with TRBJ2-7, with 9 bases aligning to TRBD1. Germline-derived CDR1 and CDR2 are MNHEY and SMNVEV (reference sequence). With V trimmed by 5 bases and J by 4 bases, 6 bases remained unmatched. CDR3 size: 14 residues. This CDR3 is CASSLTGTGYEQYF. The CDR3 nucleotides are TGTGCCAGCAGTCTGACCGGGACAGGGTACGAGCAGTACTTC.

This clone has a single count. The chain joins TRBV5-1 to TRBJ1-1; D is ambiguous. V was pared by 3 bases and J by 2 bases, with 8 bases between. There are 13 residues in the CDR3. Germline CDR1 SGHRS, CDR2 YFSETQ. DNA for the CDR3: TGCGCCAGCAGCTCCCTATATAACACTGAAGCTTTCTTT. Protein: CASSSLYNTEAFF.